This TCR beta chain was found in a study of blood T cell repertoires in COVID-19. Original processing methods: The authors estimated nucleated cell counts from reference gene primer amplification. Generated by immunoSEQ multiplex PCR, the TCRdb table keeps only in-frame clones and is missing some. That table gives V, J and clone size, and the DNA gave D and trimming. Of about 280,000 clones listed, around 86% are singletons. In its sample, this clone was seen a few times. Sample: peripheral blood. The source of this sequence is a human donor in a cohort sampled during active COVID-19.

CDR3 sequence (DNA): TGTGCCAGCAGTCCGACTAGCGGGTCCTACGAGCAGTACTTC. Protein: CASSPTSGSYEQYF. This chain connects TRBV6-6 to TRBJ2-7, with 10 positions matching TRBD2. Germline lookup yields CDR1 MNHNY and CDR2 SVGAGI (reference sequence). The CDR3 extends over 14 amino acids. V was pared by 5 bases and J by 1 base, with 2 bases of the junction left unmatched.